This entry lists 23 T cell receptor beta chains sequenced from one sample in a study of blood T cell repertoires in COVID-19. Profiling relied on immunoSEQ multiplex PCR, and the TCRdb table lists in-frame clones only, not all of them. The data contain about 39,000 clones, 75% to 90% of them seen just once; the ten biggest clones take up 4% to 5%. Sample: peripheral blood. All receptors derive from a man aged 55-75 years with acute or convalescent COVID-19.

The CDR3 is CASSSRLAGGYNEQFF. The CDR3 coding sequence is TGTGCCAGTAGTTCCCGCCTAGCTGGGGGGTACAATGAGCAGTTCTTC. V is TRBV19 and J is TRBJ2-1; possible D gene TRBD2, 6 bases. The CDR3 covers 16 residues. Germline loops: CDR1 LNHDA, CDR2 SQIVND (reference sequence). Trimming took 5 bases from V and 4 from J, leaving 18 bases between them.

In nucleotides, the CDR3 is TGTGCCAGCAGCCCGACCGGGACAGGACCTGCAACTAATGAAAAACTGTTTTTT. This codes for CASSPTGTGPATNEKLFF. V and J are TRBV9 and TRBJ1-4; 8 bases fit TRBD1. From germline, CDR1 is SGDLS and CDR2 YYNGEE. Germline trimming cut 4 bases from V and 0 bases from J; bases unmatched to any gene: 11. This CDR3 contains 18 residues. Filled out from reference TRBV9 and TRBJ1-4, the complete variable domain reads DSGVTQTPKHLITATGQRVTLRCSPRSGDLSVYWYQQSLDQGLQFLIQYYNGEERAKGNILERFSAQQFPDLHSELNLSSLELGDSALYFCASSPTGTGPATNEKLFFGSGTQLSVL.

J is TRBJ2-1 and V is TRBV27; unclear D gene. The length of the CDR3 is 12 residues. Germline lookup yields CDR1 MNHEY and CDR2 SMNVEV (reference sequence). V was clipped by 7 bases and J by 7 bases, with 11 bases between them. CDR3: CASIGHFNEQFF. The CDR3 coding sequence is TGTGCCAGCATTGGGCACTTTAATGAGCAGTTCTTC.

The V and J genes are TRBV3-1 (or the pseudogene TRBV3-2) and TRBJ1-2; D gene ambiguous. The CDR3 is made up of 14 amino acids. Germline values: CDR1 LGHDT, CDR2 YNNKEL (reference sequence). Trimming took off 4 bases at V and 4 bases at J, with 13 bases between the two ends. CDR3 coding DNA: TGTGCCAGCAGCCGCGGGTCCATAGGCTATGGCTACACCTTC. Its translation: CASSRGSIGYGYTF.

For the CDR3, the DNA is TGTGCCACCAGTGATCCGACTAGCGAAGTCACCGGGGAGCTGTTTTTT. Protein sequence: CATSDPTSEVTGELFF. This chain uses TRBV24-1 with TRBJ2-2; 8 nucleotides line up with TRBD2. Germline-derived CDR1 and CDR2 are KGHDR and SFDVKD. The CDR3 has 16 amino acids. V gave up 3 bases and J gave up 4 bases; unmatched junction bases: 6.

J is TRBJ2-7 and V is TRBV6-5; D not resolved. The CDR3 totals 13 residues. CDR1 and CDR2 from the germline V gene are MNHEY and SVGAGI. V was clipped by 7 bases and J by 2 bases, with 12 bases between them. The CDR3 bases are TGTGCCAGCACCGACTCCGCAGCCTACGAGCAGTACTTC. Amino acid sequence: CASTDSAAYEQYF.

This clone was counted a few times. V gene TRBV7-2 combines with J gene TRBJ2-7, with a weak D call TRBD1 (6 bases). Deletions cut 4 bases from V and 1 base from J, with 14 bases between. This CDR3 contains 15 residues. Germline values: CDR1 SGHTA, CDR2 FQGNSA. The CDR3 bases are TGTGCCAGCAGCTCTACATATACAGGGTCCTACGAGCAGTACTTC. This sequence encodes CASSSTYTGSYEQYF.

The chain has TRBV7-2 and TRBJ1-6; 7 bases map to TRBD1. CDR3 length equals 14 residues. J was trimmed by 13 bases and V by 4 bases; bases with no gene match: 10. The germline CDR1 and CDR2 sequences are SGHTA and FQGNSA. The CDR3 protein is CASSSRQGSMPLHF. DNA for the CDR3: TGTGCCAGCAGCTCTAGACAGGGTTCAATGCCCCTCCACTTT.

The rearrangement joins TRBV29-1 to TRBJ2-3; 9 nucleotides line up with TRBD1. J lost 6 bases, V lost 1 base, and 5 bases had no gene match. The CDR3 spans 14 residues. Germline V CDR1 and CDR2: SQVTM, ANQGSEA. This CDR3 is CSVEGGTGRDTQYF. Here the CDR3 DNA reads TGCAGCGTTGAAGGAGGGACAGGGAGGGATACGCAGTATTTT.

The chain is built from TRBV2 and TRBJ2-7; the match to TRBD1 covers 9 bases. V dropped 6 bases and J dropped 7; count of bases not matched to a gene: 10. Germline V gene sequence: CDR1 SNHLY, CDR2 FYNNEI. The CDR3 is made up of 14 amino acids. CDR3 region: CASSLLQGAGEQYF. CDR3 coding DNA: TGTGCCAGCAGCCTCTTACAGGGGGCCGGGGAGCAGTACTTC.

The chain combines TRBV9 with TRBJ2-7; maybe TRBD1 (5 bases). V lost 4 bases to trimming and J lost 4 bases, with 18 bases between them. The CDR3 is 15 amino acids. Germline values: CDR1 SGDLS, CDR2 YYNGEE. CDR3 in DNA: TGTGCCAGCAGCCCTAGGGCAGGGTTCCGGTACGAGCAGTACTTC. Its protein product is CASSPRAGFRYEQYF.

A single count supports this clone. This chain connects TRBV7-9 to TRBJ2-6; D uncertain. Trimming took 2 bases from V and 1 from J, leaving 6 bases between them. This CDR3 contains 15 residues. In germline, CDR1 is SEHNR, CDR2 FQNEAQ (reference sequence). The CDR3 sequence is CASSLFPSGANVLTF. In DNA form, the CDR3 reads TGTGCCAGCAGCTTATTCCCTTCTGGGGCCAACGTCCTGACTTTC.

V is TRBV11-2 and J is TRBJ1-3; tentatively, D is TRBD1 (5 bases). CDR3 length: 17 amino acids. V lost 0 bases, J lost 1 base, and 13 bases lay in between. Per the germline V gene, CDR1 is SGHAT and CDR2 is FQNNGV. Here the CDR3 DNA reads TGTGCCAGCAGCTTAGATCTTTCGACAGCATCTGGAAACACCATATATTTT. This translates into CASSLDLSTASGNTIYF. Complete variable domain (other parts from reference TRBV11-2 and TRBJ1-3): EAGVAQSPRYKIIEKRQSVAFWCNPISGHATLYWYQQILGQGPKLLIQFQNNGVVDDSQLPKDRFSAERLKGVDSTLKIQPAKLEDSAVYLCASSLDLSTASGNTIYFGEGSWLTVV.

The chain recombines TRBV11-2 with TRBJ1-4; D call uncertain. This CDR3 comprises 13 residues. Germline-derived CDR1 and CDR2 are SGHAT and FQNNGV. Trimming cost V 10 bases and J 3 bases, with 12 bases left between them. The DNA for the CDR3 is TGTGCCACCTCCCCAACTTCTAATGAAAAACTGTTTTTT. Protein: CATSPTSNEKLFF.

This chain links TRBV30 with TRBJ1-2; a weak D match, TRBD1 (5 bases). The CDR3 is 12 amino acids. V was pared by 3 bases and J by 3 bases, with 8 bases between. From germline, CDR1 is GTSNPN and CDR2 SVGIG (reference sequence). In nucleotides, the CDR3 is TGTGCCTGGAGGCGGGGGTACTATGGCTACACCTTC. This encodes CAWRRGYYGYTF.

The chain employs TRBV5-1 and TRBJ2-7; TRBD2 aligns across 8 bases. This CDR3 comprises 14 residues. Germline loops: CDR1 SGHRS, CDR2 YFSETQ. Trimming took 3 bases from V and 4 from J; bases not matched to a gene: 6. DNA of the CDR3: TGCGCCAGCAGCTACAGCGGGAGCACGTACGAGCAGTACTTC. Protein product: CASSYSGSTYEQYF.

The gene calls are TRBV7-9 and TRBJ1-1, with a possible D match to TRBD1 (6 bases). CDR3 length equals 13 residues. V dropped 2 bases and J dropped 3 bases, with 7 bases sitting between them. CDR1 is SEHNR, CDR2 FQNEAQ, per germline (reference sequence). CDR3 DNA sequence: TGTGCCAGCAGCTTATCAGGGGACACTGAAGCTTTCTTT. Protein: CASSLSGDTEAFF.

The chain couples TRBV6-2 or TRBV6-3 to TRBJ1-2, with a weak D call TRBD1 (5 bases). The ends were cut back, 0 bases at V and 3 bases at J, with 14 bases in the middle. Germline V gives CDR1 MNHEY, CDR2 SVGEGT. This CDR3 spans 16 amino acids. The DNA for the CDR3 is TGTGCCAGCAGTTACTCGGACCAGGGCCATGACTATGGCTACACCTTC. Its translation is CASSYSDQGHDYGYTF.

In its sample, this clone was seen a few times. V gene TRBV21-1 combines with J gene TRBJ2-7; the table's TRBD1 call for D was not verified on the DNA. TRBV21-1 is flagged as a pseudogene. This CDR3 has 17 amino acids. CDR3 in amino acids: CASREDRERGLTYEQYF. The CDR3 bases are TGTGCCAGCAGGGAAGACAGGGAACGGGGTCTGACCTACGAGCAGTACTTC.

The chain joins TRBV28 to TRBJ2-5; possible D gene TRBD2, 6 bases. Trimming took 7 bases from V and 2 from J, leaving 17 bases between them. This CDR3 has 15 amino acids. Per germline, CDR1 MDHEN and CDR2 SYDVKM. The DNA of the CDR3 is TGTGCCAGCACCGAGGCCGGGACTCAGCAAGAGACCCAGTACTTC. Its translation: CASTEAGTQQETQYF.

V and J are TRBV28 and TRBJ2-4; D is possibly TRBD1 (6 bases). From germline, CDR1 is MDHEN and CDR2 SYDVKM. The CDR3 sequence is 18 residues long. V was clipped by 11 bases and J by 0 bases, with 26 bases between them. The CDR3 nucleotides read TGTGCCGCTCAGACAGGTGGCCTCTCCGATCTAGCCAAAAACATTCAGTACTTC. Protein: CAAQTGGLSDLAKNIQYF.

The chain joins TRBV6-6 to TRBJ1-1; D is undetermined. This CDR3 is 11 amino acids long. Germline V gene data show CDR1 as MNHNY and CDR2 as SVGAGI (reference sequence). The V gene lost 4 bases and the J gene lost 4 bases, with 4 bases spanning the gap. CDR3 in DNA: TGTGCCAGCAGTTCGGGCACTGAAGCTTTCTTT. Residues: CASSSGTEAFF.

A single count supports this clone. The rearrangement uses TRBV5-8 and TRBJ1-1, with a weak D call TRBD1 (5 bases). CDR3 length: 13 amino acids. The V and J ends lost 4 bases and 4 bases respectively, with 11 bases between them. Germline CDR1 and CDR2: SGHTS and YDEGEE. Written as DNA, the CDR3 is TGTGCCAGCAGCACACAGGAAGGCACTGAAGCTTTCTTT. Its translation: CASSTQEGTEAFF.